These T cell receptor beta chains were read from a single sample in a study of early T cells in non-severe SARS-CoV-2 infection. MiXCR, run by TCRdb on the 5' RACE reads, gives a single entry per CDR3 protein. Here the sample spans roughly 100,000 distinct CDR3 sequences, about 13% being singletons. The sample taken for sequencing was whole blood. The receptor set was obtained from an adult who was a healthcare worker with PCR-confirmed SARS-CoV-2 infection or an uninfected control (not recorded which). Each CDR3 is given with its conserved first and last residue. Fields, in order: D gene, clone size, J gene, V gene, CDR3 DNA, CDR3 protein. D genes are given only for firm matches. Size is omitted from some rows. Given values are once, few, many or a class for expanded clones.

D gene: TRBD1
clone size: few
J gene: TRBJ2-3
V gene: TRBV13
CDR3 DNA: TGTGCCAGCAGCTTCAGGGGGCCGAGCACAGATACGCAGTATTTT
CDR3 protein: CASSFRGPSTDTQYF

D gene: TRBD1
clone size: -
J gene: TRBJ1-1
V gene: TRBV20-1
CDR3 DNA: TGCAGTGCTAGGCTTATGAGGGCAGGGGGGGAAGCTTTCTTT
CDR3 protein: CSARLMRAGGEAFF

D gene: TRBD1
clone size: few
J gene: TRBJ1-5
V gene: TRBV5-6
CDR3 DNA: TGTGCCAGCAGCTTGCGAGGGGGCGCTCAGCCCCAGCATTTT
CDR3 protein: CASSLRGGAQPQHF

D gene: -
clone size: -
J gene: TRBJ2-3
V gene: TRBV19
CDR3 DNA: TGTGCCAGTACACGGGCCCAAAAAGGGTCATCCACTGATACGCAGTATTTT
CDR3 protein: CASTRAQKGSSTDTQYF

D gene: -
clone size: few
J gene: TRBJ2-1
V gene: TRBV9
CDR3 DNA: TGTGCCAGCAGCGCTAGACCGTACAATGAGCAGTTCTTC
CDR3 protein: CASSARPYNEQFF

D gene: TRBD1
clone size: -
J gene: TRBJ2-1
V gene: TRBV5-1
CDR3 DNA: TGCGCCAGCAGCCGAGGGACAGAATCCTACAATGAGCAGTTCTTC
CDR3 protein: CASSRGTESYNEQFF

D gene: TRBD1
clone size: many
J gene: TRBJ2-6
V gene: TRBV6-1
CDR3 DNA: TGTGCCAGTCAATCCGGGACAGGGGGCTCAGGGGCCAACGTCCTGACTTTC
CDR3 protein: CASQSGTGGSGANVLTF

D gene: -
clone size: many
J gene: TRBJ1-2
V gene: TRBV10-3
CDR3 DNA: TGTGCCATCAGCCTGGACCGCCGCTATGGCTACACCTTC
CDR3 protein: CAISLDRRYGYTF

D gene: -
clone size: many
J gene: TRBJ1-2
V gene: TRBV5-6
CDR3 DNA: TGTGCCAGCAGCTTGAACGGTGCCCTATATGGCTACACCTTC
CDR3 protein: CASSLNGALYGYTF

D gene: -
clone size: -
J gene: TRBJ1-5
V gene: TRBV6-1
CDR3 DNA: TGTGCCAGCAAGCAGGTCCAGGGAGGCAATCAGCCCCAGCATTTT
CDR3 protein: CASKQVQGGNQPQHF

D gene: -
clone size: many
J gene: TRBJ1-1
V gene: TRBV3-1
CDR3 DNA: TGTGCCAGCAGCCAAGAAGGGCTGGTCAACACTGAAGCTTTCTTT
CDR3 protein: CASSQEGLVNTEAFF

D gene: -
clone size: many
J gene: TRBJ2-7
V gene: TRBV11-2
CDR3 DNA: TGTGCCAGCAGCTTAGGTAGTAAGTCCGTAGGCAGCGAGCAGTACTTC
CDR3 protein: CASSLGSKSVGSEQYF

D gene: -
clone size: many
J gene: TRBJ2-3
V gene: TRBV9
CDR3 DNA: TGTGCCAGCAGCGTAGTATGGGCGGGCACAGATACGCAGTATTTT
CDR3 protein: CASSVVWAGTDTQYF

D gene: -
clone size: -
J gene: TRBJ1-2
V gene: TRBV7-2
CDR3 DNA: TGTGCCAGCAGCTTAGGGGCGGCTCAGAATGGCTACACCTTC
CDR3 protein: CASSLGAAQNGYTF

D gene: -
clone size: -
J gene: TRBJ2-5
V gene: TRBV18
CDR3 DNA: TGTGCCAGCTCACCGACGAGTGACCGAGAGACCCAGTACTTC
CDR3 protein: CASSPTSDRETQYF

D gene: TRBD2
clone size: many
J gene: TRBJ2-3
V gene: TRBV7-2
CDR3 DNA: TGTGCCAGCAGCCCTAGCGGGGCGAACACAGATACGCAGTATTTT
CDR3 protein: CASSPSGANTDTQYF

D gene: -
clone size: many
J gene: TRBJ1-2
V gene: TRBV27
CDR3 DNA: TGTGCCAGCAGTTCAGGGATCCTTTCGGGCTACACCTTC
CDR3 protein: CASSSGILSGYTF

D gene: -
clone size: -
J gene: TRBJ2-7
V gene: TRBV3-1
CDR3 DNA: TGTGCCAGCAGCCAAACGGTCACGGACTACGAGCAGTACTTC
CDR3 protein: CASSQTVTDYEQYF

D gene: TRBD2
clone size: many
J gene: TRBJ2-1
V gene: TRBV28
CDR3 DNA: TGTGCCAGCACCTCTCTAGCGGGGGGCTACAATGAGCAGTTCTTC
CDR3 protein: CASTSLAGGYNEQFF

D gene: -
clone size: -
J gene: TRBJ1-5
V gene: TRBV28
CDR3 DNA: TGTGCCAGCATCCCTCCGGGGGGCAATCAGCCCCAGCATTTT
CDR3 protein: CASIPPGGNQPQHF

D gene: -
clone size: -
J gene: TRBJ2-2
V gene: TRBV29-1
CDR3 DNA: TGCAGCGTTGCCAGCCGAGGCACCGGGGAGCTGTTTTTT
CDR3 protein: CSVASRGTGELFF

D gene: -
clone size: many
J gene: TRBJ2-7
V gene: TRBV28
CDR3 DNA: TGTGCCAGCAGTTTATCGGGGGACCCCTACGAGCAGTACTTC
CDR3 protein: CASSLSGDPYEQYF

D gene: TRBD1
clone size: many
J gene: TRBJ2-2
V gene: TRBV5-1
CDR3 DNA: TGCGCCAGCAGTATCCGGACAGGTCCCGGGGAGCTGTTTTTT
CDR3 protein: CASSIRTGPGELFF

D gene: -
clone size: many
J gene: TRBJ1-4
V gene: TRBV5-6
CDR3 DNA: TGTGCCAGCAGCGCGTGGATGGGTAAAAAACTGTTTTTT
CDR3 protein: CASSAWMGKKLFF

D gene: TRBD1
clone size: many
J gene: TRBJ2-2
V gene: TRBV19
CDR3 DNA: TGTGCCAGTACCCTCGGTAGGGGGCTCGGCGGGGAGCTGTTTTTT
CDR3 protein: CASTLGRGLGGELFF

D gene: TRBD1
clone size: -
J gene: TRBJ1-1
V gene: TRBV20-1
CDR3 DNA: TGCAGTGCTAGCCTACAGGGGACTTCGAGTGAAGCTTTCTTT
CDR3 protein: CSASLQGTSSEAFF

D gene: TRBD1
clone size: many
J gene: TRBJ1-6
V gene: TRBV6-5
CDR3 DNA: TGTGCCAGCAGGTCCCTGGGGACAGGGGCTAATTCACCCCTCCACTTT
CDR3 protein: CASRSLGTGANSPLHF

D gene: -
clone size: -
J gene: TRBJ1-1
V gene: TRBV20-1
CDR3 DNA: TGCAGTGCGGAACAGCCGAACACTGAAGCTTTCTTT
CDR3 protein: CSAEQPNTEAFF

D gene: -
clone size: few
J gene: TRBJ1-5
V gene: TRBV6-5
CDR3 DNA: TGTGCCAGCAGTTACTCGGGGGCGTGGAATCAGCCCCAGCATTTT
CDR3 protein: CASSYSGAWNQPQHF

D gene: -
clone size: many
J gene: TRBJ1-6
V gene: TRBV5-6
CDR3 DNA: TGTGCCAGCATCTCTTACCGGCTAGATTCACCCCTCCACTTT
CDR3 protein: CASISYRLDSPLHF